One sample yielded the 2 T cell receptor beta chains listed below, sequenced in a study of shared clonotypes between healthy human individuals. Naive CD8 cells, CD45RO-negative and positively selected for CCR7, excluded terminally differentiated effector memory CD45RA+ cells. Assay used: immunoSEQ multiplex PCR; TCRdb lists only in-frame clones, some missing. This sample has around 2,000,000 clones, with approximately 94% found just once. The sequenced sample consisted of naive CD8+ T cells from PBMCs. These TCRs come from a man younger than 35 in good health. Some clones in this sample may be carry-over from other donors' samples.

The chain has TRBV10-3 and TRBJ2-1, with a tentative D call TRBD2 (5 bases). Trimming cost V 0 bases and J 9 bases, with 15 bases left between them. This CDR3 has 15 residues. CDR1 is ENHRY, CDR2 SYGVKD, per germline. CDR3 sequence (DNA): TGTGCCATCAGTGAGTCCCAGACTAACACGGGTGAGCAGTTCTTC. Residues: CAISESQTNTGEQFF.

This chain uses TRBV5-6 with TRBJ1-5; TRBD1 is a possible D gene (5 bases). V lost 0 bases and J lost 1, with 14 bases in between. Germline CDR1 and CDR2: SGHDT and YYEEEE. CDR3 size: 17 residues. This chain's CDR3 is CASSLGGLGSSNQPQHF. CDR3 coding DNA: TGTGCCAGCAGCTTGGGGGGCCTCGGTTCCAGCAATCAGCCCCAGCATTTT.